Below, 30 T cell receptor beta chains from the same sample are listed, as sequenced in a study of early T cells in non-severe SARS-CoV-2 infection. TCRdb used MiXCR to reprocess the 5' RACE reads, holding one entry per CDR3 protein. The sample holds about 80,000 distinct CDR3 sequences, around 5% seen once. This specimen was whole blood, taken at baseline. These receptors were collected from an adult who was a healthcare worker with PCR-confirmed SARS-CoV-2 infection or an uninfected control (not recorded which).

This clonotype was recorded at least ten times. The rearrangement uses TRBV5-4 and TRBJ1-2; D perhaps matches TRBD1 (6 bases). CDR3 length: 14 residues. Trimming removed 0 bases from V and 7 bases from J, with 13 bases in between. The germline CDR1 and CDR2 sequences are SGHNT and YYREEE (reference sequence). The CDR3 loop reads CASSLEDGGSGYTF. CDR3 in DNA: TGTGCCAGCAGCTTGGAAGATGGGGGCTCTGGCTACACCTTC.

This clonotype was picked up many times. This chain joins TRBV11-2 and TRBJ1-1; D is possibly TRBD1 (6 bases). V was trimmed by 5 bases and J by 0 bases, leaving 13 bases between them. The CDR3 spans 15 residues. Germline V gene lookup returns CDR1 SGHAT and CDR2 FQNNGV. CDR3 in DNA: TGTGCCAGCAGCCCCCAGACAGGTGTGAACACTGAAGCTTTCTTT. Translation: CASSPQTGVNTEAFF.

This clonotype came up a few times. The chain carries TRBV20-1 and TRBJ2-7, with TRBD2 identical over 9 bases. Trimming removed 2 bases from V and 5 bases from J; junction bases left unmatched: 7. CDR1 and CDR2 (germline): DFQATT, SNEGSKA (reference sequence). This CDR3 has 14 amino acids. This CDR3 is CSARRLAGPNEQYF. CDR3 in DNA: TGCAGTGCTAGACGGCTAGCGGGGCCTAACGAGCAGTACTTC.

The V and J genes are TRBV7-9 and TRBJ2-1; D gene unclear. This CDR3 is built from 16 residues. Trimming stripped 2 bases from V and 7 bases from J, with 18 bases between. Germline CDR1 reads SEHNR; CDR2 reads FQNEAQ (reference sequence). The CDR3 loop reads CASSLNVRTSMNEQFF. The CDR3, as DNA: TGTGCCAGCAGCTTAAATGTGAGAACTTCGATGAATGAGCAGTTCTTC.

This clonotype was recorded many times. The chain couples TRBV12-3 or TRBV12-4 to TRBJ1-1; TRBD1 matches at 9 bases. J lost 1 base, V lost 6 bases, and 21 bases had no gene match. The CDR3 has 20 residues. Here the CDR3 reads CASRGPAFVSGQGKNTEAFF. CDR3 in DNA: TGTGCCAGCAGGGGACCGGCGTTTGTTTCGGGACAGGGCAAGAACACTGAAGCTTTCTTT.

This clonotype was counted at least ten times. The CDR3 bases are TGCAGTGCCCACCGGGCTAGCCGTAACAATGAGCAGTTCTTC. This codes for CSAHRASRNNEQFF. This chain connects TRBV20-1 to TRBJ2-1; D is possibly TRBD2 (5 bases). The CDR3 has 14 amino acids. Looked up from germline, CDR1 is DFQATT and CDR2 is SNEGSKA (reference sequence). V shed 6 bases and J shed 5 bases, with 17 bases lying between them.

This clonotype was detected ten times or more. The chain uses TRBV7-2 and TRBJ2-1; 9 bases align to TRBD2. Trimming cost V 5 bases and J 3 bases; bases outside gene matches: 8. This CDR3 has 16 amino acids. CDR1 and CDR2 from the germline V gene are SGHTA and FQGNSA. DNA for the CDR3: TGTGCCAGCAGCGTTCTTGGCGGGAGGGTCTACAATGAGCAGTTCTTC. Its protein is CASSVLGGRVYNEQFF.

This clonotype has a handful of counts. For the CDR3, the DNA is TGTGCCAGCAGCGTAGGAGAGGCGATTTATGGCTACACCTTC. Amino acid sequence: CASSVGEAIYGYTF. The J gene is TRBJ1-2, the V gene TRBV9, with D unclear. Deletions cut 0 bases from V and 5 bases from J, with 11 bases between. This CDR3 region has 14 residues. Germline V CDR1 and CDR2: SGDLS, YYNGEE.

There are many counts of this clonotype. The chain uses TRBV7-2 and TRBJ2-3, with D perhaps TRBD2 (6 bases). V was pared by 3 bases and J by 0 bases, with 10 bases between. There are 15 residues in the CDR3. Germline V CDR1 and CDR2: SGHTA, FQGNSA. In DNA, the CDR3 is TGTGCCAGCAGCTTCCGCGGGACGAGCACAGATACGCAGTATTTT. Its protein product is CASSFRGTSTDTQYF. The entire variable domain, with the rest obtained from reference TRBV7-2 and TRBJ2-3, is as follows: GAGVSQSPSNKVTEKGKDVELRCDPISGHTALYWYRQSLGQGLEFLIYFQGNSAPDKSGLPSDRFSAERTGGSVSTLTIQRTQQEDSAVYLCASSFRGTSTDTQYFGPGTRLTVL.

This clonotype showed up many times. The rearrangement joins TRBV5-1 to TRBJ2-1; 9 bases match TRBD2. This CDR3 is built from 15 residues. The germline CDR1 and CDR2 sequences are SGHRS and YFSETQ. J was trimmed by 9 bases and V by 2 bases; bases with no gene match: 9. Here the CDR3 reads CASSLAGGPLVEQFF. CDR3 bases: TGCGCCAGCAGCTTAGCGGGAGGCCCACTCGTTGAGCAGTTCTTC.

This clonotype was detected ten times or more. The V and J genes are TRBV20-1 and TRBJ2-6; D ambiguous. V dropped 0 bases and J dropped 0 bases, with 6 bases sitting between them. The germline CDR1 and CDR2 sequences are DFQATT and SNEGSKA (reference sequence). The CDR3 consists of 15 residues. The CDR3 is CSARDLISGANVLTF. Here the CDR3 DNA reads TGCAGTGCTAGAGATCTGATCTCTGGGGCCAACGTCCTGACTTTC.

The chain uses TRBV2 and TRBJ1-1; D unclear. The germline gives CDR1 SNHLY, CDR2 FYNNEI. V was shortened by 11 bases and J by 1 base, with 20 bases between the two germline ends. This CDR3 is built from 15 residues. DNA for the CDR3: TGTGCCTGCGAGCTAAAGGGCAGCCAGAACACTGAAGCTTTCTTT. It is translated as CACELKGSQNTEAFF. The full variable domain, rest sourced from reference TRBV2 and TRBJ1-1, is EPEVTQTPSHQVTQMGQEVILRCVPISNHLYFYWYRQILGQKVEFLVSFYNNEISEKSEIFDDQFSVERPDGSNFTLKIRSTKLEDSAMYFCACELKGSQNTEAFFGQGTRLTVV.

This clonotype has ten or more counts. This chain uses TRBV18 with TRBJ2-6; 7 bases agree with TRBD1. Trimming took 1 base from V and 0 from J; bases not matched to a gene: 0. The CDR3 runs 16 residues. The germline V gene has CDR1 KGHSH and CDR2 LQKENI. CDR3 in amino acids: CASSPRQGSGANVLTF. The CDR3 nucleotides are TGTGCCAGCTCACCACGACAGGGCTCTGGGGCCAACGTCCTGACTTTC.

This clonotype is labeled as medium-sized. This chain connects TRBV27 to TRBJ2-7; D not certain. The V and J ends lost 5 bases and 6 bases respectively, with 17 bases between them. There are 14 residues in the CDR3. The germline V gene has CDR1 MNHEY and CDR2 SMNVEV (reference sequence). CDR3 protein: CASSLGSSPSEQYF. The CDR3 DNA follows: TGTGCCAGCAGTCTGGGGTCCTCGCCATCCGAGCAGTACTTC.

This clonotype was seen ten or more times. The chain links TRBV11-2 to TRBJ2-1, with unresolved D. Germline CDR1 is SGHAT and CDR2 is FQNNGV. This CDR3 region has 15 residues. Trimming pared 1 base from V and 2 bases from J, leaving 9 bases between. The CDR3, as DNA: TGTGCCAGCAGCTTAGTTGTCAGCCCCTACAATGAGCAGTTCTTC. Translating gives CASSLVVSPYNEQFF.

The V call is TRBV19, the J call TRBJ1-5; unclear D gene. There are 15 residues in the CDR3. The germline gives CDR1 LNHDA, CDR2 SQIVND (reference sequence). Trimming took off 6 bases at V and 2 bases at J, with 14 bases between the two ends. The CDR3 loop reads CASSQNRRGNQPQHF. The CDR3 nucleotides are TGTGCCAGTAGCCAGAATCGACGTGGCAATCAGCCCCAGCATTTT.

The rearrangement links TRBV28 to TRBJ2-2; TRBD1 matches at 7 bases. V lost 3 bases to trimming and J lost 0 bases; unmatched junction nucleotides: 4. The CDR3 consists of 16 residues. Germline V gives CDR1 MDHEN, CDR2 SYDVKM. The CDR3 spells CASSLHQGANTGELFF. CDR3 in DNA: TGTGCCAGCAGTTTGCATCAGGGGGCGAACACCGGGGAGCTGTTTTTT. The full variable domain, completed using reference TRBV28 and TRBJ2-2, is DVKVTQSSRYLVKRTGEKVFLECVQDMDHENMFWYRQDPGLGLRLIYFSYDVKMKEKGDIPEGYSVSREKKERFSLILESASTNQTSMYLCASSLHQGANTGELFFGEGSRLTVL.

Comment on this clonotype: The junction departs from the called germline gene at one end, perhaps through a read error. The chain uses TRBV5-5 and TRBJ2-1; the match to TRBD2 covers 9 bases. This CDR3 has 15 residues. Per the germline V gene, CDR1 is SGHKS and CDR2 is YYEKEE (reference sequence). CDR3 DNA sequence: TGTGCCAGCAGTTTGAATAGCGGGAGATACAAAGAGCAGTTCTTC. Translating gives CASSLNSGRYKEQFF.

Ten or more counts support this clonotype. The J gene is TRBJ1-1, the V gene TRBV29-1; 7 bases agree with TRBD1. Germline CDR1 reads SQVTM; CDR2 reads ANQGSEA. Losses at the gene ends were 4 bases for V and 9 bases for J; bases not matched to a gene: 8. This CDR3 region has 12 residues. CDR3 DNA sequence: TGCAGCGTTGGCGGGGGACAGCTAAAAGCTTTCTTT. Protein product: CSVGGGQLKAFF.

This clonotype was counted at least ten times. V gene TRBV7-9 combines with J gene TRBJ1-5, with D maybe TRBD1 (5 bases). Looked up from germline, CDR1 is SEHNR and CDR2 is FQNEAQ (reference sequence). The CDR3 has 14 residues. Trimming left V 6 bases short and J 5 bases short, with 14 bases between. The CDR3 is CASSSSGGDQPQHF. The CDR3 region has the DNA TGTGCCAGCAGTTCCTCCGGAGGGGATCAGCCCCAGCATTTT. The entire variable domain, with the rest obtained from reference TRBV7-9 and TRBJ1-5, is as follows: DTGVSQNPRHKITKRGQNVTFRCDPISEHNRLYWYRQTLGQGPEFLTYFQNEAQLEKSRLLSDRFSAERPKGSFSTLEIQRTEQGDSAMYLCASSSSGGDQPQHFGDGTRLSIL.

This clonotype was recorded at least ten times. This rearrangement joins TRBV12-3 or TRBV12-4 to TRBJ1-1, with D perhaps matching TRBD1 (5 bases). V was clipped by 6 bases and J by 1 base, with 12 bases between them. CDR3 length: 14 amino acids. CDR3 in DNA: TGTGCCAGCAGGCCGGGACCGAGGAACACTGAAGCTTTCTTT. This sequence encodes CASRPGPRNTEAFF.

This clonotype was detected many times. V and J are TRBV28 and TRBJ2-7, with D possibly being TRBD1 (7 bases). V lost 6 bases and J 2 bases, leaving 11 bases between the germline ends. This CDR3 contains 13 residues. Germline values: CDR1 MDHEN, CDR2 SYDVKM. The CDR3 coding sequence is TGTGCCAGCAGCCAGGGGGGTCCCTACGAGCAGTACTTC. It translates to CASSQGGPYEQYF.

This clonotype was observed at least ten times. This sequence joins TRBV30 and TRBJ1-1, with 10 bases that match TRBD1. After removal of 4 bases from V and 4 bases from J, the junction contained 6 bases not matched to a gene. CDR1 is GTSNPN and CDR2 is SVGIG in the germline V gene (reference sequence). CDR3 length: 14 residues. The CDR3 here is CAWKFDRGLTEAFF. DNA for the CDR3: TGTGCCTGGAAGTTCGACAGGGGGCTCACTGAAGCTTTCTTT.

This clonotype occurred many times. The V and J genes are TRBV5-1 and TRBJ1-2; D is uncertain. Germline V gene sequence: CDR1 SGHRS, CDR2 YFSETQ. Deletions cut 2 bases from V and 2 bases from J, with 7 bases between. The CDR3 length is 13 residues. In DNA, the CDR3 is TGCGCCAGCAGCTTACAGACAAACTATGGCTACACCTTC. Amino acids: CASSLQTNYGYTF.

This clonotype has a count of ten or more. The chain uses TRBV11-2 and TRBJ2-7, with D perhaps given as TRBD1 or TRBD2 (6 bases each). Germline V gene sequence: CDR1 SGHAT, CDR2 FQNNGV. V gave up 0 bases and J gave up 7 bases, with 13 bases separating them. The CDR3 contains 14 residues. The CDR3 DNA is TGTGCCAGCAGCTTAGATTCGGGGGCCAGGGAGCAGTACTTC. Protein product: CASSLDSGAREQYF. Filled out from reference TRBV11-2 and TRBJ2-7, the complete variable domain reads EAGVAQSPRYKIIEKRQSVAFWCNPISGHATLYWYQQILGQGPKLLIQFQNNGVVDDSQLPKDRFSAERLKGVDSTLKIQPAKLEDSAVYLCASSLDSGAREQYFGPGTRLTVT.

This clonotype showed up many times. This chain uses TRBV6-2 or TRBV6-3 with TRBJ2-1; tentatively, D is TRBD2 (6 bases). V dropped 7 bases and J dropped 5 bases, with 18 bases sitting between them. The CDR3 extends over 15 amino acids. The germline gives CDR1 MNHEY, CDR2 SVGEGT. Here the CDR3 reads CASNQAGVGNNEQFF. The CDR3, as DNA: TGTGCCAGCAATCAAGCGGGCGTAGGAAACAATGAGCAGTTCTTC.

This clonotype was observed at least ten times. V and J are TRBV15 and TRBJ2-7; D may correspond to TRBD1 or TRBD2 (5 bases each). This CDR3 region has 16 residues. V lost 1 base and J 4 bases, leaving 17 bases between the germline ends. Germline V gives CDR1 LNHNV, CDR2 YYDKDF (reference sequence). CDR3 DNA sequence: TGTGCCACCAGCAGAGTGGTTTCACTGGGACCTTACGAGCAGTACTTC. It specifies CATSRVVSLGPYEQYF.

This clonotype was observed many times. V is TRBV11-2 and J is TRBJ1-1; D is ambiguous. Trimming pared 2 bases from V and 8 bases from J, leaving 6 bases between. The CDR3 is 11 residues long. Germline CDR1 SGHAT, CDR2 FQNNGV. This CDR3 is CASSLYGEAFF. In DNA form, the CDR3 reads TGTGCCAGCAGCTTATATGGAGAAGCTTTCTTT.

This clonotype was counted between two and nine times. The chain carries TRBV5-4 and TRBJ2-1, with TRBD2 matching over 12 bases. Per the germline V gene, CDR1 is SGHNT and CDR2 is YYREEE (reference sequence). J was trimmed by 5 bases and V by 2 bases; bases with no gene match: 5. The CDR3 consists of 16 residues. The CDR3 DNA sequence: TGTGCCAGCAGCTTTAAACGACTAGCGGGAGACAATGAGCAGTTCTTC. It is translated as CASSFKRLAGDNEQFF.

This clonotype was observed at least ten times. This chain uses TRBV11-2 with TRBJ2-1; the match to TRBD2 covers 7 bases. This CDR3 has 16 amino acids. Trimming removed 4 bases from V and 6 bases from J; junction bases left unmatched: 12. Germline values: CDR1 SGHAT, CDR2 FQNNGV. The CDR3 nucleotides read TGTGCCAGCAGCTCCTCTAGCGCGGGAGTGGTCAATGAGCAGTTCTTC. Translated: CASSSSSAGVVNEQFF.